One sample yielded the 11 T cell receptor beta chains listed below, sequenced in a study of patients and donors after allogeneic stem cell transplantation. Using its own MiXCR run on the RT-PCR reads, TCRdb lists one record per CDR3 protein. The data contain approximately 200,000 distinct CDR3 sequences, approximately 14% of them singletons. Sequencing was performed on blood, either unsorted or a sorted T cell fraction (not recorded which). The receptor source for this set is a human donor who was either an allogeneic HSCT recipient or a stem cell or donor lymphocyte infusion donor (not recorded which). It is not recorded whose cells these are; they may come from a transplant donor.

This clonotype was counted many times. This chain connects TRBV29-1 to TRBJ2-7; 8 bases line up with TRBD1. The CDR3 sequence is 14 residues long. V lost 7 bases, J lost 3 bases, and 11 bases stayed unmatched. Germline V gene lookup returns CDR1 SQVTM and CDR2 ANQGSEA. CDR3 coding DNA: TGCAGCGCCCGGACAGGGAATTTCGGCTACGAGCAGTACTTC. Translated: CSARTGNFGYEQYF.

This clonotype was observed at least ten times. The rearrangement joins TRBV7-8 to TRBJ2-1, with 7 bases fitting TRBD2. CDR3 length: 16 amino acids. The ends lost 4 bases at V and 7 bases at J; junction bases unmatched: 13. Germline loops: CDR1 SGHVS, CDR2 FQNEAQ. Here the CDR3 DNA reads TGTGCCAGCAGCTCAGCGGGACTAAGTTCAAGGAATGAGCAGTTCTTC. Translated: CASSSAGLSSRNEQFF.

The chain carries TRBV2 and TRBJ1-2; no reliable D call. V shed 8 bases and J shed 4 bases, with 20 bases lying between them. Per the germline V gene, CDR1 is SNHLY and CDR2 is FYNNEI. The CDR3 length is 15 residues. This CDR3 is CASGLMAGNSYGYTF. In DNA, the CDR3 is TGTGCCAGCGGTCTTATGGCGGGGAACTCCTATGGCTACACCTTC. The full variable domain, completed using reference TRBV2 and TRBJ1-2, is EPEVTQTPSHQVTQMGQEVILRCVPISNHLYFYWYRQILGQKVEFLVSFYNNEISEKSEIFDDQFSVERPDGSNFTLKIRSTKLEDSAMYFCASGLMAGNSYGYTFGSGTRLTVV.

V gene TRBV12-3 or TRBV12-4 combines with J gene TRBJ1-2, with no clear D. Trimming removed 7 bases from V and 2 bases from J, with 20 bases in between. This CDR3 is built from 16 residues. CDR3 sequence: CASNPGPLVGNYGYTF. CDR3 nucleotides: TGTGCCAGCAACCCGGGCCCCCTCGTCGGCAACTATGGCTACACCTTC.

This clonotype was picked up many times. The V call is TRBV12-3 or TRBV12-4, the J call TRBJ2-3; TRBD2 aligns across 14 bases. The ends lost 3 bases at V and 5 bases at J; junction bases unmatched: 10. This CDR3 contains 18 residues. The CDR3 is CASSLVGTSGGTEDTQYF. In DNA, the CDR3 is TGTGCCAGCAGTTTGGTCGGGACTAGCGGGGGCACAGAAGATACGCAGTATTTT.

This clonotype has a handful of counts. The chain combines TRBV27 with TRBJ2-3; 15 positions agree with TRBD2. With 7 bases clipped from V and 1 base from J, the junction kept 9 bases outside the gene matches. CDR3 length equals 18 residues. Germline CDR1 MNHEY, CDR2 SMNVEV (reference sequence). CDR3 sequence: CASTGTSGRWVGTDTQYF. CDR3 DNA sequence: TGTGCCAGCACCGGGACTAGCGGGAGGTGGGTGGGCACAGATACGCAGTATTTT.

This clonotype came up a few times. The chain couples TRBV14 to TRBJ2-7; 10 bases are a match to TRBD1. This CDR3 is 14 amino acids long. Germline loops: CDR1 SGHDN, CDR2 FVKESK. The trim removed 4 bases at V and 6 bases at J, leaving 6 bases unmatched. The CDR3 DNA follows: TGTGCCAGCAGCCGAGCGGGACAGGGGTTCGAGCAGTACTTC. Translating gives CASSRAGQGFEQYF.

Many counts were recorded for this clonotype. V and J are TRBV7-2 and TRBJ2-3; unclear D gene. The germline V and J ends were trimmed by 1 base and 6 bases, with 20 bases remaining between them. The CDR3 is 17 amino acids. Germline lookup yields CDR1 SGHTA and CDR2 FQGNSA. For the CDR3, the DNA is TGTGCCAGCAGCTTAGAGTATTCTGGCGGTTACCTCGATACGCAGTATTTT. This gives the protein CASSLEYSGGYLDTQYF.

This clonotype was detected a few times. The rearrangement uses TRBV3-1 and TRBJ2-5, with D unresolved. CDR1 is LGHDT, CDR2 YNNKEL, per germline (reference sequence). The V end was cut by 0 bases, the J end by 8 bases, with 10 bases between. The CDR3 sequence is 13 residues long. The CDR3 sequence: CASSQDLMTTQYF. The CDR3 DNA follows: TGTGCCAGCAGCCAAGATTTGATGACTACCCAGTACTTC.

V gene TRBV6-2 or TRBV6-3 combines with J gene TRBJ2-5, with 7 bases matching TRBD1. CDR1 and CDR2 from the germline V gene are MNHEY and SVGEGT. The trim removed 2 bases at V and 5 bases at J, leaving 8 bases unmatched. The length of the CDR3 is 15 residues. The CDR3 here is CASSYIRGLGETQYF. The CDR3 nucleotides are TGTGCCAGCAGTTACATAAGGGGGCTAGGTGAGACCCAGTACTTC.

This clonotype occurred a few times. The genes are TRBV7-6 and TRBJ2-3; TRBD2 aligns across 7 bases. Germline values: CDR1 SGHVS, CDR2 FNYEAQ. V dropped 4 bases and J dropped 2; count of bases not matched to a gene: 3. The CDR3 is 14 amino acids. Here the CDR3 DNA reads TGTGCCAGCAGCTCTAGCGGTGTCACAGATACGCAGTATTTT. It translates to CASSSSGVTDTQYF.